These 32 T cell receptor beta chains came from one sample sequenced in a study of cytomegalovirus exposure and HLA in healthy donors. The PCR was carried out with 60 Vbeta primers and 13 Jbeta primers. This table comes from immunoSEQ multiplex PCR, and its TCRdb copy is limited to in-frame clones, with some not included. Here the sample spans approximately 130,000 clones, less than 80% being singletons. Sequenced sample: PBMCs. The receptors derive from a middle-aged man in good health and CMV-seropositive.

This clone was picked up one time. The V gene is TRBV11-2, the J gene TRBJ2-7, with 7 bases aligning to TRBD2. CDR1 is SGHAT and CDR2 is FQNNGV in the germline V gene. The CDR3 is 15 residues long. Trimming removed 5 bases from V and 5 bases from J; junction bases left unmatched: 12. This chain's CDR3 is CASSRGEGVVNEQYF. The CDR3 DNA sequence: TGTGCCAGCAGCCGGGGGGAGGGCGTAGTGAACGAGCAGTACTTC.

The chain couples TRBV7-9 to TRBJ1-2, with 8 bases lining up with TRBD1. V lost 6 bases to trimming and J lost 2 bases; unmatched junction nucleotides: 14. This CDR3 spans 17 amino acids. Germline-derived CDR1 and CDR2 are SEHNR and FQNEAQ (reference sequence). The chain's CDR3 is CASRGGSGDRINYGYTF. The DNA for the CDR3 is TGTGCCAGCAGGGGGGGATCGGGGGACAGGATAAACTATGGCTACACCTTC.

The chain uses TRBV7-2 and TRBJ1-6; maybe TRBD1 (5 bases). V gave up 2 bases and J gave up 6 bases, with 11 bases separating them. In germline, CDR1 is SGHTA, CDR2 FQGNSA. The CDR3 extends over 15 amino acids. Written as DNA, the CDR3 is TGTGCCAGCAGCTTAACATTTAGGGGTAATTCACCCCTCCACTTT. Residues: CASSLTFRGNSPLHF.

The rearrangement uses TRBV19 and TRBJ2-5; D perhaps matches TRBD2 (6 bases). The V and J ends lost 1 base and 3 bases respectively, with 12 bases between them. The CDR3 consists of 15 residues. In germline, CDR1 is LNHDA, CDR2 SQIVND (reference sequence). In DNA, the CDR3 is TGTGCCAGTAGTATAGGAGGGACTTGGGAAGAGACCCAGTACTTC. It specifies CASSIGGTWEETQYF.

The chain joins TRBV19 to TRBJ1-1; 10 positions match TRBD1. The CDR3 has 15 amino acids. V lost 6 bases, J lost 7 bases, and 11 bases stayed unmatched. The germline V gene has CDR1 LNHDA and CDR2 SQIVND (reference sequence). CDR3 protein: CASRGAGTGEGEAFF. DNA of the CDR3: TGTGCCAGTAGGGGGGCCGGGACAGGGGAAGGTGAAGCTTTCTTT.

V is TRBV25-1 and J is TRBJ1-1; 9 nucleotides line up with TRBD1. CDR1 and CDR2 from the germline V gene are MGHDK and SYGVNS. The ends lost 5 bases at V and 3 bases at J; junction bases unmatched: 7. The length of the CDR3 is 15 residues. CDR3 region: CASSPSDRGDTEAFF. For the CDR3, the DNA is TGTGCCAGCAGTCCATCGGACAGGGGAGACACTGAAGCTTTCTTT.

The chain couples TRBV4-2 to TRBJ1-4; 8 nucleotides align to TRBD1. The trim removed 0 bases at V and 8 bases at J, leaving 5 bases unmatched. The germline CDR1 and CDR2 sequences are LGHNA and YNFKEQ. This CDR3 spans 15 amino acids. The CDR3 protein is CASSQENAGGEKLFF. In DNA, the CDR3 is TGTGCCAGCAGCCAAGAAAATGCAGGGGGCGAAAAACTGTTTTTT.

CDR3 loop: CASSTEGAKYNEQFF. The DNA for the CDR3 is TGTGCCAGCAGTACGGAGGGGGCAAAGTACAATGAGCAGTTCTTC. V and J are TRBV6-5 and TRBJ2-1; maybe TRBD1 (7 bases). This CDR3 comprises 15 residues. The germline gives CDR1 MNHEY, CDR2 SVGAGI. The V and J ends lost 5 bases and 4 bases respectively, with 15 bases between them.

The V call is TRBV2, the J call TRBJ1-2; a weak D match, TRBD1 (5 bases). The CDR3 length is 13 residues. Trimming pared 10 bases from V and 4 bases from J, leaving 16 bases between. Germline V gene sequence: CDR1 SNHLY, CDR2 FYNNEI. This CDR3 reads CATRADSLYGYTF. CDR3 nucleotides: TGTGCCACCAGGGCCGACAGTCTCTATGGCTACACCTTC.

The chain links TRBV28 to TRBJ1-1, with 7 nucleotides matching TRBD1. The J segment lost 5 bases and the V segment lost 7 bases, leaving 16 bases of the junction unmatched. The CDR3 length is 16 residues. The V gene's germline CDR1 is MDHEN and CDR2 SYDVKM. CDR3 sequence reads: CASTTYRGLLGTEAFF. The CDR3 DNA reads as TGTGCCAGCACTACTTACAGGGGTCTCCTTGGGACTGAAGCTTTCTTT.

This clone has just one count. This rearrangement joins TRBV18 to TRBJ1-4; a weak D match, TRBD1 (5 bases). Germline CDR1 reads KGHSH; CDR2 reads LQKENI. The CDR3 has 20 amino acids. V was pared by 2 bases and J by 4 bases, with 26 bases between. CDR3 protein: CASSPYQVGNTRGINEKLFF. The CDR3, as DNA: TGTGCCAGCTCACCATATCAAGTCGGGAACACTCGGGGGATTAATGAAAAACTGTTTTTT.

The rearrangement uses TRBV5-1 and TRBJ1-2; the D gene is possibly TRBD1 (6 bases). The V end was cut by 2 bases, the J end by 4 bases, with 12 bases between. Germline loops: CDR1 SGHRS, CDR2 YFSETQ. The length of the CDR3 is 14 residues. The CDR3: CASSLGDTVYGYTF. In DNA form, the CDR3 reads TGCGCCAGCAGCTTAGGGGACACAGTCTATGGCTACACCTTC.

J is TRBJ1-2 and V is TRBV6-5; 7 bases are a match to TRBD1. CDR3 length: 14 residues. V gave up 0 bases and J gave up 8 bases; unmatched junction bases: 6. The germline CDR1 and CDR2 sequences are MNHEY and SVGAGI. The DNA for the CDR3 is TGTGCCAGCAGTTACTCGGCAGGGGGTAGAGGCTACACCTTC. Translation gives CASSYSAGGRGYTF.

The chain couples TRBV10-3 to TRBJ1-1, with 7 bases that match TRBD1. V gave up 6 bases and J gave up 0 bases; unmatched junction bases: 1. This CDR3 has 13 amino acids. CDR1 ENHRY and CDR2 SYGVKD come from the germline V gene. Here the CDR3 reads CAIRGQMNTEAFF. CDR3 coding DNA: TGTGCCATCAGGGGACAGATGAACACTGAAGCTTTCTTT.

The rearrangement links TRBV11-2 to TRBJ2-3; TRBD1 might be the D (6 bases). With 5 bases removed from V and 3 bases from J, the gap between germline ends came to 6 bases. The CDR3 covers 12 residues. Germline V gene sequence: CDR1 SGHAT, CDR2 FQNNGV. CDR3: CASSQGTDTQYF. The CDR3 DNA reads TGTGCCAGCAGCCAGGGGACAGATACGCAGTATTTT.

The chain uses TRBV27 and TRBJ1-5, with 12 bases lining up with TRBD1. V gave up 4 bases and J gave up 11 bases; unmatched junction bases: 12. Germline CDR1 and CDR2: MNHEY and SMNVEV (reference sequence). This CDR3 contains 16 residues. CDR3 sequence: CASSSLGTGGEKAQHF. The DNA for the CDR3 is TGTGCCAGCAGTTCCTTGGGGACAGGGGGCGAAAAGGCCCAGCATTTT.

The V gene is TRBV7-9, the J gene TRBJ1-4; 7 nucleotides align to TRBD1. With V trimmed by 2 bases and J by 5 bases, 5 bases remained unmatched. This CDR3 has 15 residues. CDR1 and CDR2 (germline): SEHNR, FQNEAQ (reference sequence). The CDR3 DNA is TGTGCCAGCAGCTTAACACAGGGGCCAAATGAAAAACTGTTTTTT. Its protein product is CASSLTQGPNEKLFF.

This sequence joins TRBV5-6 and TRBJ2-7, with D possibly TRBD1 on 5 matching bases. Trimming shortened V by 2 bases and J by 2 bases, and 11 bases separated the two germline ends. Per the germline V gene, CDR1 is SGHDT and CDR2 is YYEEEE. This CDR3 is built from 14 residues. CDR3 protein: CASSFLGAPYEQYF. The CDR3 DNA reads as TGTGCCAGCAGCTTTTTAGGGGCTCCCTACGAGCAGTACTTC.

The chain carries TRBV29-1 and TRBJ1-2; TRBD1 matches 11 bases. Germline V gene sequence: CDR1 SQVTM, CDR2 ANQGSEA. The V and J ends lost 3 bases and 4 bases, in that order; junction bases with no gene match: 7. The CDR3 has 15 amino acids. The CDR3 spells CSVEMGTGGGYGYTF. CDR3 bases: TGCAGCGTTGAGATGGGGACAGGGGGAGGCTATGGCTACACCTTC.

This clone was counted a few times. The CDR3 DNA sequence: TGTGCCAGCAGCGCCCCGGGACAGGGGTCGAAAGAGACCCAGTACTTC. Amino acids: CASSAPGQGSKETQYF. This chain joins TRBV5-4 and TRBJ2-5; 10 bases are shared with TRBD1. The CDR3 is 16 residues long. The ends lost 4 bases at V and 3 bases at J; junction bases unmatched: 9. Germline CDR1 and CDR2: SGHNT and YYREEE (reference sequence).

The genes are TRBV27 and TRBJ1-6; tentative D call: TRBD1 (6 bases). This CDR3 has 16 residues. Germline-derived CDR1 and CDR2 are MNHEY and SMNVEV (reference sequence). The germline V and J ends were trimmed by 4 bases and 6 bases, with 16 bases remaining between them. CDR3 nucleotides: TGTGCCAGCAGTTCGAGGGTTGTAGGGGGTAATTCACCCCTCCACTTT. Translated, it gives CASSSRVVGGNSPLHF.

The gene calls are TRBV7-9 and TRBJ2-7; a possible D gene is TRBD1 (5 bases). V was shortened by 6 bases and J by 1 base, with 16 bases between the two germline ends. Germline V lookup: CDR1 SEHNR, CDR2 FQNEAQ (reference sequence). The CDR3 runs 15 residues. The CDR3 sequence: CASSQGPGRSYEQYF. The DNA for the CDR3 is TGTGCCAGCAGTCAGGGTCCCGGTCGATCCTACGAGCAGTACTTC.

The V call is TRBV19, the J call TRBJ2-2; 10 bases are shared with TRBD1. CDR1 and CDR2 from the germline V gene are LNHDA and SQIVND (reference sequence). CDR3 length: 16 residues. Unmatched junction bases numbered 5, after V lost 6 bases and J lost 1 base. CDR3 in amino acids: CASSNGQGVNTGELFF. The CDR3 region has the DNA TGTGCCAGTAGCAACGGACAGGGGGTGAACACCGGGGAGCTGTTTTTT.

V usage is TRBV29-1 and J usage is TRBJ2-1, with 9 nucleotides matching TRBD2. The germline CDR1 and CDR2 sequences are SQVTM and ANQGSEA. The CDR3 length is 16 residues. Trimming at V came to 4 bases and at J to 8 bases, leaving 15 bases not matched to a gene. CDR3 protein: CSVGGMGSGSRYEQFF. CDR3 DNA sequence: TGCAGCGTTGGTGGGATGGGTAGCGGGAGTAGGTATGAGCAGTTCTTC.

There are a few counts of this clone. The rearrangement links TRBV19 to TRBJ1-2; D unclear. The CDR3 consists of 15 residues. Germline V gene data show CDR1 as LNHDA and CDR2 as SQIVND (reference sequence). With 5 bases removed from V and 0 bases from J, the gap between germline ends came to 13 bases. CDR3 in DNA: TGTGCCAGTAGTTGGGGAGGACCGGCTAACTATGGCTACACCTTC. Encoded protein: CASSWGGPANYGYTF.

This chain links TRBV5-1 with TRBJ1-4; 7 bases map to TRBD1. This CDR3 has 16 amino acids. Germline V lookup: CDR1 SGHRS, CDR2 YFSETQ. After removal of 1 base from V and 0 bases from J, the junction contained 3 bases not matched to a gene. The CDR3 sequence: CASSLTGAATNEKLFF. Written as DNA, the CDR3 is TGCGCCAGCAGCTTGACAGGGGCTGCAACTAATGAAAAACTGTTTTTT.

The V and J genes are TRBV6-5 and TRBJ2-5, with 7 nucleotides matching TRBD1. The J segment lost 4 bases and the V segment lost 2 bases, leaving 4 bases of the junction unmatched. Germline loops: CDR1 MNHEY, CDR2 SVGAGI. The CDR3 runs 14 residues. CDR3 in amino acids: CASSYEAGGETQYF. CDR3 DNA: TGTGCCAGCAGTTACGAGGCAGGGGGAGAGACCCAGTACTTC.

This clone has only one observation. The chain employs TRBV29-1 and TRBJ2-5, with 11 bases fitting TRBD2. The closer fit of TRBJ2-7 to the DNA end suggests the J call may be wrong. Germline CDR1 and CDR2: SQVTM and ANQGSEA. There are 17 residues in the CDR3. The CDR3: CSVEDRGGRLAGHEQYF. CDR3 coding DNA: TGCAGCGTTGAAGATCGCGGGGGGCGACTAGCGGGACACGAGCAGTACTTC.

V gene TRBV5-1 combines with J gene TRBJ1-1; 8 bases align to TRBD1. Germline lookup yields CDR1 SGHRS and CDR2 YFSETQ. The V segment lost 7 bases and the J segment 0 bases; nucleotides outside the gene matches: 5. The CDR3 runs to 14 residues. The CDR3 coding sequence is TGCGCCAGCGCGACAGGGGACCTGAACACTGAAGCTTTCTTT. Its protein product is CASATGDLNTEAFF.

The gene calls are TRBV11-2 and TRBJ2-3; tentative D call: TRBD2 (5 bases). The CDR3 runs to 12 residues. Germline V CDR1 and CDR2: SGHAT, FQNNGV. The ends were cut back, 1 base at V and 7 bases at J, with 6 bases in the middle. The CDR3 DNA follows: TGTGCCAGCAGCTTAGGGGAGAATACGCAGTATTTT. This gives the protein CASSLGENTQYF.

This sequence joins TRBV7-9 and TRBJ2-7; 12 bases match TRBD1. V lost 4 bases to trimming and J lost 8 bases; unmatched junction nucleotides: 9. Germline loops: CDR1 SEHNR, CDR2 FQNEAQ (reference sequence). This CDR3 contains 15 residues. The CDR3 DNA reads TGTGCCAGCAGCTCCAACGCGGGACAGGGGGCAAAGCAGTACTTC. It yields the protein CASSSNAGQGAKQYF.

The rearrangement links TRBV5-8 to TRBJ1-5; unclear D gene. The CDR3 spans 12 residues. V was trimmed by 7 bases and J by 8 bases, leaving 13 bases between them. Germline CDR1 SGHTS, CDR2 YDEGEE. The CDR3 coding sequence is TGTGCCAGCGGTTTCCTAACTGAGCCCCAGCATTTT. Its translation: CASGFLTEPQHF.